This T cell receptor (beta chain) was sequenced during a study of Graves' ophthalmopathy and Graves' hyperthyroidism. Germline loops: CDR1 MNHNS, CDR2 SASEGT. Trimming left V 3 bases short and J 9 bases short, with 12 bases between. The CDR3 consists of 13 residues. Amplifying from RNA transcripts, the study obtained TCR beta CDR3 regions. The library came from an HTBI-primed first-round RT-PCR and a second-round multiplex PCR. A single record per CDR3 protein comes from TCRdb applying MiXCR to the multiplex PCR reads. The sample comprises fewer than 600,000 distinct CDR3 sequences, 13% to 15% of which are singletons, and 9.8% rests with the top ten. This clonotype occurred many times. Its specificity is unknown. Ophthalmopathy cases showed moderate-to-severe activity, scoring CAS ≥3 and NOSPECS ≥4, with duration under 3 months. The starting material, 10 ml of fresh peripheral blood, provided the PBMCs.

Overall study findings and caveats: Built on 13 signatures, a model told ophthalmopathy apart from stable hyperthyroidism with 85% to 90% sensitivity and 80% to 82% specificity. Clonotypes were expanded in thyroid at above 0.001 frequency, and most also appeared in blood.

Sequenced sample: blood. This TCR was recovered from a young woman with Graves' ophthalmopathy. The chain employs TRBV6-1 and TRBJ1-5, with D unclear. In nucleotides, the CDR3 is TGTGCCAGCAGTGAGAAGTGGGATACGCCCCAGCATTTT. Residues: CASSEKWDTPQHF.